Listed here are 5 T cell receptor beta chains from one sample, sequenced in a study of T-cell reconstitution after alpha-beta-depleted transplantation in children. Unique molecular identifiers were incorporated when the TCRbeta library was constructed. TCRdb itself ran the PCR reads through MiXCR, one entry per CDR3 protein. In the table there are 230,000 or so distinct CDR3 sequences, about 12% of which are singletons. The sample consisted of PBMCs from the stem cell graft donor, taken from the stem cell graft. The source of these receptors is a human donor who donated a stem cell graft to a child with acute lymphoblastic leukemia.

This clonotype was counted many times. The chain couples TRBV6-4 to TRBJ1-1; D uncertain. From germline, CDR1 is MRHNA and CDR2 SNTAGT. CDR3 size: 15 residues. Trimming removed 6 bases from V and 1 base from J, with 15 bases in between. The CDR3 loop reads CASRVENLGNTEAFF. The CDR3 nucleotides are TGTGCCAGCAGAGTAGAGAATCTGGGGAACACTGAAGCTTTCTTT.

This clonotype showed up many times. This chain links TRBV29-1 with TRBJ2-7; 7 bases match TRBD1. V lost 6 bases to trimming and J lost 5 bases; unmatched junction nucleotides: 4. The CDR3 runs 11 residues. Germline CDR1 is SQVTM and CDR2 is ANQGSEA. The CDR3 DNA reads as TGCAGCGTGGAGACAGGGAACGAGCAGTACTTC. Its translation: CSVETGNEQYF.

This clonotype came up a few times. The V call is TRBV6-1, the J call TRBJ1-1, with 9 bases lining up with TRBD1. Looked up from germline, CDR1 is MNHNS and CDR2 is SASEGT. The CDR3 loop spans 16 amino acids. Germline trimming cut 6 bases from V and 4 bases from J; bases unmatched to any gene: 12. CDR3 loop: CASSRIQGARGTEAFF. The CDR3 DNA reads as TGTGCCAGCAGCCGTATACAGGGGGCGCGAGGCACTGAAGCTTTCTTT.

This clonotype was seen only a few times. No conserved phenylalanine or tryptophan ends this CDR3, so it is likely a read error. J is TRBJ2-3 and V is TRBV5-1; D unresolved. The V end was cut by 6 bases, the J end by 0 bases, with 11 bases between. The CDR3 has 14 residues. In germline, CDR1 is SGHRS, CDR2 YFSETQ. CDR3 sequence (DNA): TGCGCCAGCACCATCCCGCGGAGCACAGATACGCAGTATTTG. It specifies CASTIPRSTDTQYL.

This clonotype was found a few times. V and J are TRBV5-1 and TRBJ1-3; D perhaps matches TRBD1 (6 bases). Germline V gene lookup returns CDR1 SGHRS and CDR2 YFSETQ. This CDR3 comprises 12 residues. V was trimmed by 4 bases and J by 4 bases, leaving 6 bases between them. The CDR3 bases are TGCGCCAGCAGCGGGACAGGAAACACCATATATTTT. This encodes CASSGTGNTIYF. The entire variable domain, with the rest obtained from reference TRBV5-1 and TRBJ1-3, is as follows: KAGVTQTPRYLIKTRGQQVTLSCSPISGHRSVSWYQQTPGQGLQFLFEYFSETQRNKGNFPGRFSGRQFSNSRSEMNVSTLELGDSALYLCASSGTGNTIYFGEGSWLTVV.